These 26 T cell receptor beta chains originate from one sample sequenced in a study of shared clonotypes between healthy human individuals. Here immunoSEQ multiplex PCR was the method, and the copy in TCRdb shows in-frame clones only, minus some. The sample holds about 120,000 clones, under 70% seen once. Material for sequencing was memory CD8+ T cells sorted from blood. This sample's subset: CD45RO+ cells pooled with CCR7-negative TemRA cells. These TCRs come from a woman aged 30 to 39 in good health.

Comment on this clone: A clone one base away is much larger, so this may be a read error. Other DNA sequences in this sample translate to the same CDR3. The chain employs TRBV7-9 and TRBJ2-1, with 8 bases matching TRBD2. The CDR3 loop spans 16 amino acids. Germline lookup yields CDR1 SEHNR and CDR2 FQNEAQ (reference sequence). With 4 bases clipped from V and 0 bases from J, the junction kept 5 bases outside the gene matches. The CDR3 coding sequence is TGTGCCAGCAGCTCCCGGGGGGGGAGCTCCTACAATGAGCAGTTCTTC. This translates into CASSSRGGSSYNEQFF.

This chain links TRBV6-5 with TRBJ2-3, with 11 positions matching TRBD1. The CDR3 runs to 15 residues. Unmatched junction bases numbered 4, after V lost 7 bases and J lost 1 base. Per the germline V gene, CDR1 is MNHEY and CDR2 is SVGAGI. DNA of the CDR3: TGTGCCAGCACCTGGACAGGGGGCCGCACAGATACGCAGTATTTT. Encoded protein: CASTWTGGRTDTQYF.

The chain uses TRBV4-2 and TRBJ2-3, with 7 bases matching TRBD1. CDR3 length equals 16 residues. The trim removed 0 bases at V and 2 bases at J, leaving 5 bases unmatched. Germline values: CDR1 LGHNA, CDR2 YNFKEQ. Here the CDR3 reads CASSQETGANTDTQYF. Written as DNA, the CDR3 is TGTGCCAGCAGCCAAGAAACAGGGGCTAACACAGATACGCAGTATTTT.

In DNA form, the CDR3 reads TGTGCCAGCAGCCCAACAGACGCCTTCTCTGGAAACACCATATATTTT. Residues: CASSPTDAFSGNTIYF. This chain links TRBV28 with TRBJ1-3, with unresolved D. The V end was cut by 6 bases, the J end by 0 bases, with 15 bases between. Germline V gene sequence: CDR1 MDHEN, CDR2 SYDVKM. CDR3 length: 16 amino acids.

CDR3 DNA sequence: TGTGCCAGCAGCCCCATGATGGCAGGGGACGAATACGAGCAGTACTTC. It encodes CASSPMMAGDEYEQYF. The V call is TRBV14, the J call TRBJ2-5, with TRBD1 as a possible D gene (6 bases). The J call may be wrong; the DNA end is better matched by TRBJ2-7. Per germline, CDR1 SGHDN and CDR2 FVKESK. The CDR3 extends over 16 amino acids.

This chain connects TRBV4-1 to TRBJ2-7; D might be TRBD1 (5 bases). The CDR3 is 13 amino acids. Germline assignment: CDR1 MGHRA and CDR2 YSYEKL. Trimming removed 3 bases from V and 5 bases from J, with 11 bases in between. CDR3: CASSHPWGDEQYF. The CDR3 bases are TGCGCCAGCAGCCACCCGTGGGGCGACGAGCAGTACTTC.

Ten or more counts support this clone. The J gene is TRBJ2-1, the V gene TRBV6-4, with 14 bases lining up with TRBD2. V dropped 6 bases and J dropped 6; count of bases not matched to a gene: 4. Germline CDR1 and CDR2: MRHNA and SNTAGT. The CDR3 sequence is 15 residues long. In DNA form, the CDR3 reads TGTGCCAGCAGCGCCGGGACTAGCGGGAGCAATGAGCAGTTCTTC. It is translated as CASSAGTSGSNEQFF.

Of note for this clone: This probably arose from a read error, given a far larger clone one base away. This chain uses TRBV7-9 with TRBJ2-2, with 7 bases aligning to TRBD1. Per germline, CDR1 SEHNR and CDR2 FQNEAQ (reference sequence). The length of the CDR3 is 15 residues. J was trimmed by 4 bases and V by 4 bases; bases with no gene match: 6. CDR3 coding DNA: TGTGCCAGCAGCTCCGGGACAGCATTCACCGGGGAGCTGTTTTTT. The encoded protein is CASSSGTAFTGELFF. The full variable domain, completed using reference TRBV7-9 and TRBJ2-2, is DTGVSQNPRHKITKRGQNVTFRCDPISEHNRLYWYRQTLGQGPEFLTYFQNEAQLEKSRLLSDRFSAERPKGSFSTLEIQRTEQGDSAMYLCASSSGTAFTGELFFGEGSRLTVL.

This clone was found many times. CDR3 in DNA: TGTGCCAGCAGTTTAGGGCGGATGTCAGATACGCAGTATTTT. The encoded protein is CASSLGRMSDTQYF. The chain has TRBV27 and TRBJ2-3, with D unresolved. Germline-derived CDR1 and CDR2 are MNHEY and SMNVEV (reference sequence). V gave up 2 bases and J gave up 4 bases, with 10 bases separating them. The CDR3 spans 14 residues.

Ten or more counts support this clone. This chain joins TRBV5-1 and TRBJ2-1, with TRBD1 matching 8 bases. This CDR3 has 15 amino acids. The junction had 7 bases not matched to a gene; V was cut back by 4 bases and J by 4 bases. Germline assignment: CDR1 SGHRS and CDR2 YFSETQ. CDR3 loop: CASSPKQGVYNEQFF. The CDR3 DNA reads TGCGCCAGCAGCCCGAAACAGGGGGTTTACAATGAGCAGTTCTTC.

The CDR3: CASSTQAGESYNEQFF. Written as DNA, the CDR3 is TGTGCCAGCAGTACCCAAGCGGGAGAGTCCTACAATGAGCAGTTCTTC. The chain joins TRBV27 to TRBJ2-1; 8 bases line up with TRBD2. Germline lookup yields CDR1 MNHEY and CDR2 SMNVEV (reference sequence). The ends lost 5 bases at V and 1 base at J; junction bases unmatched: 7. The CDR3 runs to 16 residues.

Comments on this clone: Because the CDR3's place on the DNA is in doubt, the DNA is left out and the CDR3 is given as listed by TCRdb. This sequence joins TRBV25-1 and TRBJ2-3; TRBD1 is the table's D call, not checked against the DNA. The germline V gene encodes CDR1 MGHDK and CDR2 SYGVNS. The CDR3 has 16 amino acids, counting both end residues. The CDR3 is CASSVGPGQITDTQYF.

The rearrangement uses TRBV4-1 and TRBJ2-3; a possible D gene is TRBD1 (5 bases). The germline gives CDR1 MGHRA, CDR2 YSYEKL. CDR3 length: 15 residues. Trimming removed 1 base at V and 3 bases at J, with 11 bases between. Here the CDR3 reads CASSQVGLGTDTQYF. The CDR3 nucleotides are TGCGCCAGCAGCCAAGTGGGGCTCGGGACAGATACGCAGTATTTT.

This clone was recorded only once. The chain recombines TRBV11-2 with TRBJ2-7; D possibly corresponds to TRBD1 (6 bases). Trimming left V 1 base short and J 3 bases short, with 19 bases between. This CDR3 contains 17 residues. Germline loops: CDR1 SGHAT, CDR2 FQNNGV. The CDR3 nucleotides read TGTGCCAGCAGCTTAGGGACGATACAGGGTTTCGTCTACGAGCAGTACTTC. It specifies CASSLGTIQGFVYEQYF.

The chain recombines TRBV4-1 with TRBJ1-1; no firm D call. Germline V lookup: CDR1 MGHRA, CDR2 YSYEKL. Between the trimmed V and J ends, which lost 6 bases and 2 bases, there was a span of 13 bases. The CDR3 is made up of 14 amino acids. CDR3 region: CASRGLLKNTEAFF. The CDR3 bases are TGCGCCAGCAGGGGGTTATTAAAAAACACTGAAGCTTTCTTT.

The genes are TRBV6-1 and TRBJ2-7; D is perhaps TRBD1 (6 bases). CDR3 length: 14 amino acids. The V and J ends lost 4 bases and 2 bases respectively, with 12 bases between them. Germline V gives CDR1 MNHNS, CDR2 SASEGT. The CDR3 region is CASSGTELTYEQYF. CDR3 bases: TGTGCCAGCAGTGGGACAGAGCTTACCTACGAGCAGTACTTC.

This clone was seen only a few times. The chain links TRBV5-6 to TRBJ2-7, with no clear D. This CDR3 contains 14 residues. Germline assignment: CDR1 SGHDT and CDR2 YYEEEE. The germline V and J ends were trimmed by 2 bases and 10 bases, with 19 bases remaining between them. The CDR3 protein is CASSFPGYDPLQYF. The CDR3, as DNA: TGTGCCAGCAGCTTCCCGGGCTACGACCCCCTACAGTACTTC.

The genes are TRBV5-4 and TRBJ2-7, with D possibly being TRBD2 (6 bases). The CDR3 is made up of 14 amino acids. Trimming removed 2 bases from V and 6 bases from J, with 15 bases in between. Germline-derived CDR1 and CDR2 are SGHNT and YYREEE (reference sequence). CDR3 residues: CASSLAGGVPEQYF. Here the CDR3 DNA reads TGTGCCAGCAGCTTAGCGGGTGGGGTTCCCGAGCAGTACTTC.

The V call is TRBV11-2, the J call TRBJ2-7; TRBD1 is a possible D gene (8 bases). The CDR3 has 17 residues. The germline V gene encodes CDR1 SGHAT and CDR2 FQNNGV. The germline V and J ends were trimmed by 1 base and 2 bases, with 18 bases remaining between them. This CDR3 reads CASSLGTGRVGTYEQYF. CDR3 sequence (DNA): TGTGCCAGCAGCTTAGGGACAGGGAGGGTGGGAACCTACGAGCAGTACTTC.

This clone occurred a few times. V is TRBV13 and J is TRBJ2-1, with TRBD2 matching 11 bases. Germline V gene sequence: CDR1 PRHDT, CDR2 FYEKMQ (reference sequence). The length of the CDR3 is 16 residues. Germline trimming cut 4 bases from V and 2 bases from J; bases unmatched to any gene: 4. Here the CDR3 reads CASSSTSGSTYNEQFF. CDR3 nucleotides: TGTGCCAGCAGCTCAACTAGCGGGAGCACCTACAATGAGCAGTTCTTC. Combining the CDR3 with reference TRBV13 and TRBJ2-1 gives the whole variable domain AAGVIQSPRHLIKEKRETATLKCYPIPRHDTVYWYQQGPGQDPQFLISFYEKMQSDKGSIPDRFSAQQFSDYHSELNMSSLELGDSALYFCASSSTSGSTYNEQFFGPGTRLTVL.

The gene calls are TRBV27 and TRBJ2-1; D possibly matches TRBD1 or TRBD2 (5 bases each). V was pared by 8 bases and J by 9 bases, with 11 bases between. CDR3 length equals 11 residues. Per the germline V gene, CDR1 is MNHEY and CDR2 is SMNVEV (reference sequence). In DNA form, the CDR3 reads TGTGCCAGCTCGACCGGGGCTGAGCAGTTCTTC. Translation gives CASSTGAEQFF.

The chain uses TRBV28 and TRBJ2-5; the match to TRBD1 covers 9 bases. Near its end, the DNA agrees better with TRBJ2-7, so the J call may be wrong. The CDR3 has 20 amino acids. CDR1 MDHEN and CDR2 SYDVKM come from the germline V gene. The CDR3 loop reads CASSLWTGQGRGTSSYEQYF. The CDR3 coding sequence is TGTGCCAGCAGTTTATGGACGGGACAGGGCCGGGGTACGAGCTCCTACGAGCAGTACTTC.

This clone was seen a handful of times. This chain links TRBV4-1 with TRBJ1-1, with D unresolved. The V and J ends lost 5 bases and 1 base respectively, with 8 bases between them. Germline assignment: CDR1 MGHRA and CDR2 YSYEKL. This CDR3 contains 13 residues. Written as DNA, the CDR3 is TGCGCCAGCAGCGTTCGCGCGAACACTGAAGCTTTCTTT. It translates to CASSVRANTEAFF.

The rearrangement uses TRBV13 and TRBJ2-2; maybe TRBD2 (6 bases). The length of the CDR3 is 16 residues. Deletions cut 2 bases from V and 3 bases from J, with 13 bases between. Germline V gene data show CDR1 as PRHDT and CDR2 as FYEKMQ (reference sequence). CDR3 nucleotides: TGTGCCAGCAGCTTACTTACCAGGGAGGACACCGGGGAGCTGTTTTTT. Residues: CASSLLTREDTGELFF.

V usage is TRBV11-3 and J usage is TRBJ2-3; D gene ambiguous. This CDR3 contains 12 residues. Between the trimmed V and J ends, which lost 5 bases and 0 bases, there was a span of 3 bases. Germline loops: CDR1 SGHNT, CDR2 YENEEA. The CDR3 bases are TGTGCCAGCAGCGGGAGCACAGATACGCAGTATTTT. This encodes CASSGSTDTQYF. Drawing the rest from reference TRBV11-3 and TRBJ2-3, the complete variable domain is EAGVVQSPRYKIIEKKQPVAFWCNPISGHNTLYWYLQNLGQGPELLIRYENEEAVDDSQLPKDRFSAERLKGVDSTLKIQPAELGDSAVYLCASSGSTDTQYFGPGTRLTVL.

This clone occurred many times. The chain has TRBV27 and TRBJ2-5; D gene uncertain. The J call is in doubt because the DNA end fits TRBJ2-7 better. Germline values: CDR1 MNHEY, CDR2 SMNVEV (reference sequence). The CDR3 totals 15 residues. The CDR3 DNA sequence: TGTGCCAGCAGTGCCACGGCCCTCGGCCTCTACGAGCAGTACTTC. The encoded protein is CASSATALGLYEQYF.